This T cell receptor beta chain came from a study of glioma-infiltrating T cells (dated by TCRdb to about 2016). Context from the whole study: Low-grade gliomas were WHO grade II oligodendrogliomas or astrocytomas, and glioblastomas were WHO grade IV tumors sampled at initial rather than recurrent diagnosis. Before surgery, glioma patients were given dexamethasone for six or fewer days. TCR alpha- and beta-chain repertoires were sequenced from glioma tissue, non-neoplastic brain tissue and matched peripheral blood mononuclear cells. The paired cohort was made up of three low-grade glioma patients, several primary glioblastoma patients and three non-glioma patients who contributed non-neoplastic brain tissue. The sequencing target for blood libraries was roughly 4- to 10-fold coverage of some 1 million peripheral T cells. To measure how far tissue and blood T-cell populations diverged, each tissue-infiltrating repertoire was compared against the peripheral blood repertoire of the same patient. The paper as a whole reports these results and caveats: Group comparisons were based on small numbers of patients: three non-neoplastic, three low-grade glioma and 7 to 9 glioblastoma patients. In non-neoplastic patients, VJ-independent divergence between tissue and blood fell below expectation, whereas in all gliomas, and especially in low-grade gliomas, the divergence rose above expectation. Only a very small number of CDR3 sequences turned up in both tissue and blood, a result put down to high CDR3 diversity combined with limited sampling. Patients with low tissue-blood divergence were marked by a signature set of shared blood CDR3 motifs, and that set was depleted in highly divergent patients.

The iRepertoire nested amplicon-rescue multiplex PCR (arm-PCR) platform was used to amplify TCR alpha and beta CDR3 regions from RNA. For one-step reverse transcription and amplification, roughly 90-400 ng of tissue mRNA or PBMC total RNA was used as input. Following bead purification, Illumina adapters were added through a secondary multiplex PCR, and the libraries were then gel-purified between 200 and 400 bp. Libraries carried internal 6-nucleotide barcodes used for demultiplexing. Sequencing of libraries was performed on an Illumina MiSeq with 2x220 or 2x250 nucleotide paired-end reads. The study's own analysis went as follows. FLASH 1.2.11 was used to merge paired reads, and BWA-MEM then aligned the reads to the GRCh37 human genome before TRA and TRB reads were extracted. For V and J assignment, an IMGT-derived reference of cassette sequences and CDR3 motifs that included pseudogenes was used. Three-frame translation of reads was performed, and productive CDR3s were defined as those with a C...FGXG motif and no stop codons. Unique combinations of V-J cassette pair and CDR3 amino acid sequence were defined as clonotypes. Filtering of reads was based on Hamming distance, with the threshold set by the sequence error rate of each sample in mapped regions. The public reads were reprocessed in TCRdb via fastp at Q25 and MiXCR, keeping in-frame beta chains. Identical CDR3 proteins give one entry, which carries the most common genes and DNA. V and J calls and clone size were set by TCRdb, not the authors. Recorded for this sample are a few hundred thousand distinct CDR3 sequences; less than 50% of them occurred a single time. The top ten constitute approximately 12% of the sample.

Concerning this clonotype: What antigen it recognizes has not been identified. Being one base from a much bigger clone, this may be a read error.

Inclusive of the bounding cysteine and phenylalanine, the CDR3 is 16 residues long. Of the read, only the CDR3 DNA is kept; its 48 bases are in frame from base 1. Taken from the germline V gene, the CDR1 and CDR2 loops are MDHEN and SYDVKM. Germline trimming: 6 bases from V, 5 bases from J; junction bases outside gene matches: 14. Immediately after resection, surgical brain or tumor specimens were cryofrozen in liquid nitrogen, and peripheral blood cells were collected at the same time. Sequenced material: glioma tissue, nonneoplastic brain tissue, or PBMCs (not recorded which). Recombination joined TRBV28 with TRBJ2-3; 7 bases in between match TRBD2. The clonotype originates from a human donor with low-grade glioma or glioblastoma, undergoing nonglioma brain surgery, or in good health (not recorded which). DNA sequence: TGTGCCAGCAGCTCAAGACTAGAGGGAGGGGTAGATACGCAGTATTTT. This is translated as CASSSRLEGGVDTQYF.